One sample yielded the 29 T cell receptor beta chains listed below, sequenced in a study of T cells expressing NK-cell markers. For each CDR3 protein, TCRdb gives one entry from its re-call of the 5' RACE reads, without DNA. The ten top clones account for approximately 18%, within a sample of 90,000 to 130,000 distinct CDR3 sequences. The sequenced material came from blood T cells: a sorted CD56 or NKG2C T cell subset, CD4+ or CD8+ T cells, or bulk PBMC T cells (not recorded which). The source of these receptors is a woman aged 18-70 years in good health.

The chain links TRBV29-1 to TRBJ2-7; without DNA, the TCRdb call of TRBD2 cannot be checked. In germline, CDR1 is SQVTM, CDR2 ANQGSEA. This CDR3 comprises 15 residues. The CDR3 here is CSAKGREGLPYEQYF.

The chain carries TRBV7-6 and TRBJ2-5; TCRdb's D call, TRBD1, is unchecked because there is no DNA. Germline lookup yields CDR1 SGHVS and CDR2 FNYEAQ. The CDR3 sequence is 14 residues long. CDR3 region: CASSFEDRSGTQYF.

The CDR3 here is CASSYRGDGGEPQHF. The V gene is TRBV6-2 or TRBV6-3, the J gene TRBJ1-5; TCRdb's assignment of TRBD1 cannot be checked, as there is no DNA. The length of the CDR3 is 15 residues. Germline CDR1 reads MNHEY; CDR2 reads SVGEGT.

The V gene is TRBV6-1, the J gene TRBJ2-1; lacking DNA, the TRBD1 call made by TCRdb goes unchecked. Germline lookup yields CDR1 MNHNS and CDR2 SASEGT. The CDR3 runs 15 residues. CDR3 loop: CASSGQPTPYNEQFF.

The chain has TRBV29-1 and TRBJ2-5; TCRdb's D call of TRBD1 is untestable without DNA. CDR3 size: 14 residues. Germline assignment: CDR1 SQVTM and CDR2 ANQGSEA. CDR3 residues: CSVAGTGLQETQYF.

The CDR3 here is CSVVANTGELFF. The chain recombines TRBV29-1 with TRBJ2-2. CDR1 is SQVTM and CDR2 is ANQGSEA in the germline V gene. This CDR3 is built from 12 residues.

This chain links TRBV4-1 with TRBJ2-1. Germline V gene data show CDR1 as MGHRA and CDR2 as YSYEKL. The CDR3 is 14 amino acids. CDR3 sequence: CASSRVGSYNEQFF.

This chain connects TRBV6-1 to TRBJ1-1. The CDR3 spans 14 residues. CDR1 MNHNS and CDR2 SASEGT come from the germline V gene. The CDR3 is CATTRWDMNTEAFF.

The rearrangement joins TRBV29-1 to TRBJ2-5. This CDR3 contains 15 residues. Germline CDR1 SQVTM, CDR2 ANQGSEA. The CDR3: CSVFLVFASQETQYF.

The gene calls are TRBV29-1 and TRBJ2-1. Per the germline V gene, CDR1 is SQVTM and CDR2 is ANQGSEA. The CDR3 totals 12 residues. The CDR3 region is CSAPTPNNEQFF.

The chain combines TRBV7-6 with TRBJ2-2; TCRdb returns TRBD1, unconfirmable since there is no DNA. Germline V lookup: CDR1 SGHVS, CDR2 FNYEAQ. CDR3 length equals 14 residues. This CDR3 is CASSLNREPGELFF.

V gene TRBV7-9 combines with J gene TRBJ1-1; TCRdb returns TRBD1, unconfirmable since there is no DNA. The CDR3 covers 12 residues. CDR1 SEHNR and CDR2 FQNEAQ come from the germline V gene (reference sequence). CDR3 protein: CASNPGTTEAFF.

The chain has TRBV25-1 and TRBJ1-6; TCRdb's D gene call, TRBD1, goes unchecked for lack of DNA. This CDR3 contains 14 residues. Germline V gene data show CDR1 as MGHDK and CDR2 as SYGVNS. The CDR3 loop is CASSAEGDNSPLHF.

The V and J genes are TRBV4-2 and TRBJ2-5; absent DNA, TCRdb's TRBD1 call cannot be checked. CDR1 is LGHNA and CDR2 is YNFKEQ in the germline V gene. The CDR3 is made up of 17 amino acids. The CDR3 is CASSPIRGAPEKETQYF.

The genes are TRBV7-6 and TRBJ2-2. This CDR3 has 14 residues. Per germline, CDR1 SGHVS and CDR2 FNYEAQ. CDR3 protein: CASSLGPETGELFF. The full variable domain, with the rest looked up from reference TRBV7-6 and TRBJ2-2, is GAGVSQSPRYKVTKRGQDVALRCDPISGHVSLYWYRQALGQGPEFLTYFNYEAQQDKSGLPNDRFSAERPEGSISTLTIQRTEQRDSAMYRCASSLGPETGELFFGEGSRLTVL.

The chain employs TRBV27 and TRBJ2-7; there is no DNA to check the TCRdb D call of TRBD1. Germline CDR1 is MNHEY and CDR2 is SMNVEV (reference sequence). The CDR3 extends over 16 amino acids. The CDR3 reads CASRYTGIESSYEQYF.

The V call is TRBV7-6, the J call TRBJ2-2. The germline V gene has CDR1 SGHVS and CDR2 FNYEAQ. The CDR3 consists of 17 residues. CDR3 loop: CASSLGRAGSFIGELFF. Supplemented by reference TRBV7-6 and TRBJ2-2, the full variable domain reads GAGVSQSPRYKVTKRGQDVALRCDPISGHVSLYWYRQALGQGPEFLTYFNYEAQQDKSGLPNDRFSAERPEGSISTLTIQRTEQRDSAMYRCASSLGRAGSFIGELFFGEGSRLTVL.

The genes are TRBV6-2 or TRBV6-3 and TRBJ1-1. The V gene's germline CDR1 is MNHEY and CDR2 SVGEGT. The CDR3 runs to 12 residues. CDR3 in amino acids: CASSYTYTEAFF.

The genes are TRBV12-3 or TRBV12-4 and TRBJ2-5; TCRdb's D gene call, TRBD1, goes unchecked for lack of DNA. The CDR3 covers 13 residues. Here the CDR3 reads CASSFLETGPVLF.

V gene TRBV3-1 combines with J gene TRBJ2-1. The CDR3 length is 14 residues. Germline CDR1 and CDR2: LGHDT and YNNKEL (reference sequence). This CDR3 is CASSLPGSYNEQFF.

The chain has TRBV29-1 and TRBJ2-3; TCRdb selects TRBD2, and the lack of DNA leaves this call unchecked. Germline lookup yields CDR1 SQVTM and CDR2 ANQGSEA. The CDR3 is 15 amino acids. CDR3 sequence reads: CSASGTPLSTDTQYF.

V is TRBV4-3 and J is TRBJ1-4; lacking DNA, the TRBD1 call made by TCRdb goes unchecked. The length of the CDR3 is 16 residues. CDR1 LGHNA and CDR2 YSLEER come from the germline V gene. CDR3 protein: CASSQDPGTGYEKLFF.

The genes are TRBV27 and TRBJ1-5. Germline V lookup: CDR1 MNHEY, CDR2 SMNVEV (reference sequence). CDR3 length: 14 amino acids. CDR3 residues: CASSQIGGNQPQHF.

This chain uses TRBV6-1 with TRBJ2-2; with no DNA, the TCRdb D assignment of TRBD1 cannot be verified. The CDR3 length is 14 residues. Germline lookup yields CDR1 MNHNS and CDR2 SASEGT. The CDR3 sequence is CASSGDRYTGELFF.

This chain uses TRBV9 with TRBJ1-2. Germline V CDR1 and CDR2: SGDLS, YYNGEE. This CDR3 contains 14 residues. The chain's CDR3 is CASSDTGGGYGYTF.

The chain has TRBV19 and TRBJ2-5; the D call from TCRdb, TRBD1, cannot be confirmed without DNA. Germline CDR1 and CDR2: LNHDA and SQIVND (reference sequence). The CDR3 consists of 16 residues. CDR3 amino acids: CASTPRGQGDQETQYF.

V is TRBV29-1 and J is TRBJ2-1; TCRdb's D call of TRBD1 is untestable without DNA. Germline assignment: CDR1 SQVTM and CDR2 ANQGSEA. The CDR3 sequence is 15 residues long. CDR3 amino acids: CSATPQETVYNEQFF.

This chain joins TRBV28 and TRBJ2-1; absent DNA, TCRdb's TRBD2 call cannot be checked. Germline V gives CDR1 MDHEN, CDR2 SYDVKM. The CDR3 has 18 amino acids. This chain's CDR3 is CIASPGTSGTGSYNEQFF.

The V gene is TRBV20-1, the J gene TRBJ2-1; TCRdb names TRBD2, which stays unverified in the absence of DNA. Germline CDR1 is DFQATT and CDR2 is SNEGSKA (reference sequence). CDR3 size: 14 residues. CDR3 sequence reads: CSALVAGGNNEQFF.